This T cell receptor (beta chain) is drawn from a study of T cells in narcolepsy. Study results and caveats: Reportedly, autoreactive clonotypes were serially detected in patients' blood but not controls'. Some memory CD4+ repertoires had no autoreactive clone sequences.

This clone showed up just a few times. What it binds is unknown. Assay: immunoSEQ multiplex PCR; the TCRdb copy retains only in-frame clones and omits some. The table lists about 30,000 clones, just under 80% of them singletons, with 0.95% to 1.5% in the top ten. The sample consisted of CD45RA- memory CD4+ T cells from PBMCs. The sequence was obtained from a human donor with narcolepsy.

The CDR3: CASSQEPVRNEQFF. In nucleotides, the CDR3 is TGCGCCAGCAGCCAAGAACCAGTCAGGAATGAGCAGTTCTTC. The chain employs TRBV4-1 and TRBJ2-1; unclear D gene. The CDR3 length is 14 residues. Germline CDR1 MGHRA, CDR2 YSYEKL. Trimming pared 0 bases from V and 7 bases from J, leaving 10 bases between.